This T cell receptor beta chain was identified during a study of CD8 T cells in Susac syndrome. Points from the study as a whole: The study's TCR sequencing and HLA analysis covered a relatively small number of individuals, and the study acknowledged this.

RNA in amounts of about 0.5 to 1 ug was reverse transcribed with random hexamers. It was immunoSEQ multiplex PCR that amplified TCR beta CDR3 across 54 Vbeta and 13 Jbeta. TCRdb processed the immunoSEQ multiplex PCR reads anew with MiXCR; each CDR3 protein has one entry. The sample carries about 130,000 distinct CDR3 sequences, approximately 93% recorded once. Sequencing of TCR beta was performed on blood CD8+ and CD4+ T cells. TEMRA cells were FACS-enriched, unlike CD8+ and CD4+ T cells, which were negatively isolated. A remark on this clonotype: The antigen is unknown.

Germline V CDR1 and CDR2: KGHDR, SFDVKD. V lost 6 bases and J lost 10, with 12 bases in between. This CDR3 has 12 amino acids. The clonotype was recovered from a human donor with multiple sclerosis. Sequenced input: CD8+ T cells from PBMCs. The rearrangement links TRBV24-1 to TRBJ2-1; D is tentatively TRBD1 or TRBD2 (5 bases each). The CDR3 sequence: CATSPSRDEQFF. The CDR3 DNA sequence: TGTGCCACCAGTCCTAGTCGGGACGAGCAGTTCTTC.